This record concerns one T cell receptor (beta chain) sequence. The CDR3 sequence is 16 residues long. Trimming cost V 3 bases and J 6 bases, with 18 bases left between them. Germline V gene lookup returns CDR1 KGHSH and CDR2 LQKENI. The sample comes from a study of blood T cell repertoires in COVID-19. Study-wide context: COVID-19 samples from acute and convalescent phases originated in the United States, Italy and Spain.

The method was immunoSEQ multiplex PCR; TCRdb's version includes in-frame clones alone and lacks a portion of them. The sample consists of approximately 52,000 clones, around 90% of them appearing once. The chain has TRBV18 and TRBJ2-1; D may be TRBD2 (5 bases). The sequencing sample was made of peripheral blood. The source is a human donor with active COVID-19. The donor label of this sample is uncertain. In DNA form, the CDR3 reads TGTGCCAGCTCACCGTTAGGCGGGTCCCTGTCCAATGAGCAGTTCTTC. Its protein is CASSPLGGSLSNEQFF.